The present TCR beta chain was sequenced within a study of T cell responses to AZD1222 COVID-19 vaccine. TCRdb's table, derived via immunoSEQ multiplex PCR, lists solely in-frame clones and lacks some. The sample has some 100,000 clones; approximately 87% are singletons. The CDR3 has 15 amino acids. The germline gives CDR1 SGHVS, CDR2 FQNEAQ. The ends were cut back, 0 bases at V and 2 bases at J, with 10 bases in the middle. The sequence was obtained from an adult in good health. The sequences come from peripheral blood, collected on day 0 of AZD1222 vaccination. This chain uses TRBV7-8 with TRBJ1-2; no reliable D call. As DNA, the CDR3 is TGTGCCAGCAGCTTAGCGCCAGGCGGAAACTATGGCTACACCTTC. This sequence encodes CASSLAPGGNYGYTF.